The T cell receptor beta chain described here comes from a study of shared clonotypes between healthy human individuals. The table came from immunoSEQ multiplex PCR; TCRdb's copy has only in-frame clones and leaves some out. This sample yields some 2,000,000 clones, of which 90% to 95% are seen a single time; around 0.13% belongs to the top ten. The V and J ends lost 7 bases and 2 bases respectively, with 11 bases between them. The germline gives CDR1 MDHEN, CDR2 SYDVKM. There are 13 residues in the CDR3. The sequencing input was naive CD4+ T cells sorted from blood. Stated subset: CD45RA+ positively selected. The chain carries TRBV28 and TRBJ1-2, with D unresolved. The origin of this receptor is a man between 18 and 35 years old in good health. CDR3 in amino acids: CASIGEKNYGYTF. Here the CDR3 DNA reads TGTGCCAGCATAGGCGAGAAAAACTATGGCTACACCTTC.